A single sample is the source of the 2 T cell receptor beta chains below, sequenced in a study of blood T cell repertoires in COVID-19. The table came from immunoSEQ multiplex PCR; TCRdb's copy has only in-frame clones and leaves some out. The sample includes roughly 220,000 clones, about nine tenths of them seen just once. Sequencing was carried out using peripheral blood. The receptors come from a man older than 75 with acute or convalescent COVID-19.

The chain combines TRBV2 with TRBJ2-5; 10 nucleotides align to TRBD1. The CDR3 covers 15 residues. Unmatched junction bases numbered 7, after V lost 2 bases and J lost 7 bases. CDR1 and CDR2 from the germline V gene are SNHLY and FYNNEI. CDR3 loop: CASSEWGQGRGTQYF. The CDR3 coding sequence is TGTGCCAGCAGTGAATGGGGACAGGGGAGGGGGACCCAGTACTTC.

The chain carries TRBV24-1 and TRBJ2-7, with 7 bases lining up with TRBD2. The CDR3 runs to 15 residues. J was trimmed by 0 bases and V by 9 bases; bases with no gene match: 10. CDR1 is KGHDR and CDR2 is SFDVKD in the germline V gene. The CDR3 sequence is CATRSLPGGSYEQYV. The CDR3 nucleotides are TGTGCCACCCGAAGCTTGCCGGGGGGCTCCTACGAGCAGTACGTC.